One sample yielded the 3 T cell receptor beta chains listed below, sequenced in a study of T cell responses to AZD1222 COVID-19 vaccine. The assay was immunoSEQ multiplex PCR, and TCRdb's table has in-frame clones only and misses some. The sample yields about 150,000 clones, 88% seen once. This material consisted of peripheral blood, taken on day 0 of AZD1222 vaccination. These TCRs come from an adult in good health.

The chain combines TRBV7-2 with TRBJ2-3; the D gene is possibly TRBD2 (6 bases). Trimming removed 1 base at V and 4 bases at J, with 9 bases between. This CDR3 contains 14 residues. Germline assignment: CDR1 SGHTA and CDR2 FQGNSA. CDR3 in DNA: TGTGCCAGCAGCTTAGATCGGGGGTCAGATACGCAGTATTTT. Protein sequence: CASSLDRGSDTQYF.

The CDR3: CATSRDLGSNQPQHF. DNA of the CDR3: TGTGCCACCAGCAGAGATTTGGGTAGCAATCAGCCCCAGCATTTT. This chain connects TRBV15 to TRBJ1-5; D is ambiguous. Trimming removed 0 bases from V and 0 bases from J, with 6 bases in between. The germline V gene encodes CDR1 LNHNV and CDR2 YYDKDF (reference sequence). CDR3 size: 15 residues.

The chain recombines TRBV4-1 with TRBJ1-5; 10 positions agree with TRBD1. The V and J ends lost 3 bases and 5 bases, in that order; junction bases with no gene match: 7. This CDR3 is built from 16 residues. Germline loops: CDR1 MGHRA, CDR2 YSYEKL. CDR3: CASSQEPGQGYQPQHF. As DNA, the CDR3 is TGCGCCAGCAGCCAGGAACCGGGACAGGGGTATCAGCCCCAGCATTTT.